The 20 T cell receptor beta chains presented below share a single source sample, sequenced in a study of shared clonotypes between healthy human individuals. Only in-frame clones appear in the TCRdb table, and some are missing; sequencing was by immunoSEQ multiplex PCR. The data contain around 510,000 clones, approximately 94% of them singletons. Source material: naive CD4+ T cells sorted from blood. Subset given: CD45RA+ positively selected. The receptor source for this set is a woman in her thirties in good health.

V usage is TRBV6-5 and J usage is TRBJ2-7; the D call may be TRBD1 or TRBD2 (5 bases each). Germline V gene sequence: CDR1 MNHEY, CDR2 SVGAGI. Trimming took 5 bases from V and 0 from J, leaving 11 bases between them. The CDR3 is 14 amino acids. The CDR3 sequence: CASSQSGTSYEQYF. Written as DNA, the CDR3 is TGTGCCAGCAGTCAATCCGGGACCTCCTACGAGCAGTACTTC.

This sequence joins TRBV6-5 and TRBJ2-7; perhaps TRBD2 as D (6 bases). The germline V gene has CDR1 MNHEY and CDR2 SVGAGI. Trimming removed 1 base from V and 2 bases from J, with 12 bases in between. The CDR3 spans 15 residues. The CDR3 spells CASSYLRGGTYEQYF. The DNA of the CDR3 is TGTGCCAGCAGTTACTTGCGTGGCGGGACCTACGAGCAGTACTTC.

The chain joins TRBV4-2 to TRBJ2-3; 7 nucleotides align to TRBD1. After removal of 8 bases from V and 0 bases from J, the junction contained 5 bases not matched to a gene. The germline CDR1 and CDR2 sequences are LGHNA and YNFKEQ. The CDR3 contains 14 residues. CDR3 in DNA: TGTGCCAGCTCGAAGGGGGCAAGCACAGATACGCAGTATTTT. This codes for CASSKGASTDTQYF.

The chain has TRBV5-1 and TRBJ2-3; 7 nucleotides agree with TRBD1. Germline values: CDR1 SGHRS, CDR2 YFSETQ. The CDR3 length is 16 residues. Trimming cost V 0 bases and J 4 bases; bases outside gene matches: 8. For the CDR3, the DNA is TGCGCCAGCAGCTTGGCCGGGACCACAGGGGCAGATACGCAGTATTTT. As protein: CASSLAGTTGADTQYF.

The chain links TRBV28 to TRBJ1-5; possible D gene TRBD1, 5 bases. The CDR3 is made up of 15 amino acids. Per the germline V gene, CDR1 is MDHEN and CDR2 is SYDVKM. V was trimmed by 2 bases and J by 6 bases, leaving 14 bases between them. This CDR3 reads CASSLGSGFGQPQHF. The CDR3 DNA sequence: TGTGCCAGCAGTTTAGGGTCAGGGTTCGGTCAGCCCCAGCATTTT.

This clone was seen once. This rearrangement joins TRBV6-5 to TRBJ2-5; 7 nucleotides align to TRBD1. Trimming took 11 bases from V and 5 from J; bases not matched to a gene: 14. This CDR3 contains 14 residues. CDR1 is MNHEY and CDR2 is SVGAGI in the germline V gene. The CDR3 here is CAARGGARSETQYF. The CDR3 DNA reads as TGTGCCGCGAGAGGGGGCGCCAGGTCGGAGACCCAGTACTTC.

The chain joins TRBV6-5 to TRBJ2-7; a possible D gene is TRBD2 (5 bases). Trimming left V 6 bases short and J 4 bases short, with 19 bases between. The germline CDR1 and CDR2 sequences are MNHEY and SVGAGI. The CDR3 extends over 15 amino acids. The CDR3 DNA reads as TGTGCCAGCAGGCCTCGTTTGGCCACGGGATACGAGCAGTACTTC. The encoded protein is CASRPRLATGYEQYF.

The V gene is TRBV7-6, the J gene TRBJ1-4; perhaps TRBD1 as D (5 bases). The CDR3 loop spans 16 amino acids. Germline loops: CDR1 SGHVS, CDR2 FNYEAQ. With 5 bases removed from V and 4 bases from J, the gap between germline ends came to 17 bases. The CDR3 here is CASSLGPGAGNEKLFF. DNA for the CDR3: TGTGCCAGCAGCCTAGGGCCCGGGGCCGGTAATGAAAAACTGTTTTTT.

CDR3 amino acids: CATLGGETQYF. CDR3 DNA sequence: TGTGCCACGCTGGGGGGGGAGACCCAGTACTTC. This chain joins TRBV10-3 and TRBJ2-5; 7 nucleotides match TRBD2. The trim removed 10 bases at V and 5 bases at J, leaving 4 bases unmatched. The CDR3 loop spans 11 amino acids. Germline lookup yields CDR1 ENHRY and CDR2 SYGVKD.

The genes are TRBV7-8 and TRBJ1-5, with 8 bases fitting TRBD1. Germline loops: CDR1 SGHVS, CDR2 FQNEAQ. The CDR3 is made up of 15 amino acids. V was clipped by 5 bases and J by 7 bases; unmatched bases: 10. The CDR3 DNA sequence: TGTGCCAGCAGCCTCTACCCGGGACAGGACCAGCCCCAGCATTTT. Amino acids: CASSLYPGQDQPQHF.

The chain employs TRBV5-4 and TRBJ2-5, with 14 bases identical to TRBD2. After removal of 4 bases from V and 5 bases from J, the junction contained 4 bases not matched to a gene. The germline gives CDR1 SGHNT, CDR2 YYREEE (reference sequence). This CDR3 comprises 15 residues. CDR3 residues: CASSKGTSGSETQYF. The CDR3 coding sequence is TGTGCCAGCAGCAAAGGGACTAGCGGGAGTGAGACCCAGTACTTC.

The J gene is TRBJ1-1, the V gene TRBV6-5; D is ambiguous. The germline V gene has CDR1 MNHEY and CDR2 SVGAGI. V lost 0 bases to trimming and J lost 1 base, with 3 bases between them. This CDR3 region has 13 residues. The CDR3 here is CASSYSANTEAFF. The CDR3 bases are TGTGCCAGCAGTTACTCGGCGAACACTGAAGCTTTCTTT.

The rearrangement uses TRBV18 and TRBJ1-2, with a possible D match to TRBD1 (6 bases). The CDR3 covers 14 residues. Deletions cut 4 bases from V and 0 bases from J, with 9 bases between. Germline V lookup: CDR1 KGHSH, CDR2 LQKENI. The CDR3 DNA is TGTGCCAGCTCACAAGGACAGCCTAACTATGGCTACACCTTC. This translates into CASSQGQPNYGYTF.

The chain links TRBV5-6 to TRBJ2-2, with TRBD2 matching over 10 bases. Unmatched junction bases numbered 6, after V lost 4 bases and J lost 6 bases. This CDR3 has 15 amino acids. Germline V gene sequence: CDR1 SGHDT, CDR2 YYEEEE. The CDR3 DNA reads as TGTGCCAGCAGCACGGGACTAGCGTTATCCGGGGAGCTGTTTTTT. It translates to CASSTGLALSGELFF.

V is TRBV21-1 and J is TRBJ2-7; the tabulated D call, TRBD1, remains unverified against the DNA. TRBV21-1 corresponds to a pseudogene. The CDR3 covers 13 residues. The CDR3, as DNA: TGTGCCAGCAGCGGCTACAGGATCTACGAGCAGTACTTC. Translation: CASSGYRIYEQYF.

This chain connects TRBV18 to TRBJ2-1; 7 bases line up with TRBD2. The CDR3 is 15 amino acids. Germline V gives CDR1 KGHSH, CDR2 LQKENI. J lost 5 bases, V lost 1 base, and 5 bases had no gene match. The CDR3, as DNA: TGTGCCAGCTCACCACAGTCTAGCGGCCACAATGAGCAGTTCTTC. It translates to CASSPQSSGHNEQFF.

The J gene is TRBJ2-1, the V gene TRBV19; 8 bases are a match to TRBD1. With V trimmed by 5 bases and J by 3 bases, 6 bases remained unmatched. The CDR3 length is 15 residues. Germline lookup yields CDR1 LNHDA and CDR2 SQIVND (reference sequence). The CDR3 coding sequence is TGTGCCAGTAGTCGGGGGACAGGAGGCTACAATGAGCAGTTCTTC. It translates to CASSRGTGGYNEQFF.

The chain has TRBV18 and TRBJ2-2; tentatively, D is TRBD1 or TRBD2 (5 bases each). Trimming took off 0 bases at V and 5 bases at J, with 13 bases between the two ends. The CDR3 extends over 16 amino acids. Germline lookup yields CDR1 KGHSH and CDR2 LQKENI. As DNA, the CDR3 is TGTGCCAGCTCACCACCGAGTACGGGACGGACCGGGGAGCTGTTTTTT. Translation: CASSPPSTGRTGELFF.

This chain links TRBV28 with TRBJ2-7, with 7 bases identical to TRBD1. The CDR3 is made up of 12 amino acids. Germline V gives CDR1 MDHEN, CDR2 SYDVKM. The V gene end was trimmed by 6 bases and the J gene end by 7 bases; junction bases not matched to a gene: 6. CDR3 protein: CASSQTGWEQYF. The CDR3, as DNA: TGTGCCAGCAGCCAGACAGGGTGGGAGCAGTACTTC.

This sequence joins TRBV19 and TRBJ2-3; a weak D match, TRBD2 (5 bases). The germline gives CDR1 LNHDA, CDR2 SQIVND (reference sequence). V was pared by 6 bases and J by 4 bases, with 8 bases between. The CDR3 loop spans 12 amino acids. The CDR3 DNA follows: TGTGCCAGTAGGAGTAGCGCAGATACGCAGTATTTT. It encodes CASRSSADTQYF.